Below, one TCR beta chain is given with its context. V dropped 0 bases and J dropped 7; count of bases not matched to a gene: 11. The CDR3 runs to 16 residues. Germline V CDR1 and CDR2: MNHEY, SVGAGI. This record belongs to a study of blood T cell repertoires in COVID-19. Study summary: Whether acute or convalescent, the COVID-19 samples came from the United States, Italy and Spain. T cells, B-cell-depleted T cells, or PBMCs supplied cDNA or gDNA.

Authors' processing steps: Amplification of reference gene primers was used by the study to estimate nucleated cell counts. Using immunoSEQ multiplex PCR, the repertoire was profiled, and TCRdb retains in-frame clones only, with some absent. V, J and clone size derive from that table, while D and trimming were established from the DNA sequence. The sample records some 170,000 clones, roughly 83% being singletons. This sequence originates from a woman at least 80 years old with active or convalescent COVID-19. The chain links TRBV6-5 to TRBJ1-2, with TRBD1 matching over 7 bases. Sequenced sample: peripheral blood. The CDR3 nucleotides read TGTGCCAGCAGTTACTCCGAAAACAGGGGATCCTCTGGCTACACCTTC. This sequence encodes CASSYSENRGSSGYTF.